Listed below are T cell receptor beta chains from one sample, sequenced in a study of T cell responses to AZD1222 COVID-19 vaccine. Generated by immunoSEQ multiplex PCR, the TCRdb table keeps only in-frame clones and is missing some. The profile shows 90,000 to 120,000 clones, about 85% of them singletons. The sequenced sample was peripheral blood, obtained 28 days after the second AZD1222 dose. The receptors stem from an adult who received the AZD1222 COVID-19 vaccine. CDR3s include the opening cysteine and the closing phenylalanine or tryptophan. D genes are given only for firm matches. The size of a clone is reported for some rows only, either as once, few or many, or as a class for expanded clones.

cdr3_nt: TGTGCCAGCAGTTATTACGGACAGGGGGACTATGGCTACACCTTC
cdr3_aa: CASSYYGQGDYGYTF
j_call: TRBJ1-2
d_call: TRBD1
v_call: TRBV6-2/TRBV6-3
clone_size: NA

cdr3_nt: TGTGCCAGCAGTGAAGGTGAGAGATACAGGTCCGAAGAGACCCAGTACTTC
cdr3_aa: CASSEGERYRSEETQYF
j_call: TRBJ2-5
d_call: NA
v_call: TRBV6-1
clone_size: NA

cdr3_nt: TGTGCCAGCAGCCAAGATGGACTAGACCGCACAGATACGCAGTATTTT
cdr3_aa: CASSQDGLDRTDTQYF
j_call: TRBJ2-3
d_call: TRBD2
v_call: TRBV4-2
clone_size: NA

cdr3_nt: TGTGCCAGCAGTTTATCCGGAGGCACAGATACGCAGTATTTT
cdr3_aa: CASSLSGGTDTQYF
j_call: TRBJ2-3
d_call: NA
v_call: TRBV27
clone_size: NA

cdr3_nt: TGTGCCAGTAGTATAGGTGGCGGCAGGGGGGCCGGGGAGCTGTTTTTT
cdr3_aa: CASSIGGGRGAGELFF
j_call: TRBJ2-2
d_call: NA
v_call: TRBV19
clone_size: NA

cdr3_nt: TGTGCCAGCAGTTTAGGAGGGGCGATTAGTTCACCCCTCCACTTT
cdr3_aa: CASSLGGAISSPLHF
j_call: TRBJ1-6
d_call: NA
v_call: TRBV27
clone_size: NA

cdr3_nt: TGTGCCTGGAGTGCGACAGCCTCACCCCTCCACTTT
cdr3_aa: CAWSATASPLHF
j_call: TRBJ1-6
d_call: NA
v_call: TRBV30
clone_size: NA

cdr3_nt: TGTGCCAGCAGCCGAAACAGAGTCGACAATGAGCAGTTCTTC
cdr3_aa: CASSRNRVDNEQFF
j_call: TRBJ2-1
d_call: NA
v_call: TRBV7-8
clone_size: NA

cdr3_nt: TGTGCCAGCACTTTAGAGGGGGCTGGGGCCAACGTCCTGACTTTC
cdr3_aa: CASTLEGAGANVLTF
j_call: TRBJ2-6
d_call: NA
v_call: TRBV5-4
clone_size: NA

cdr3_nt: TGTGCCAGCAGCTTAGGACGGCGGAACACCATATATTTT
cdr3_aa: CASSLGRRNTIYF
j_call: TRBJ1-3
d_call: NA
v_call: TRBV13
clone_size: NA

cdr3_nt: TGTGCCAGCAGCCAAGATGGGGGGCTGGGCTATGGCTACACCTTC
cdr3_aa: CASSQDGGLGYGYTF
j_call: TRBJ1-2
d_call: NA
v_call: TRBV3-1/TRBV3-2
clone_size: few

cdr3_nt: TGTGCCAGTAGTATAAACAGGGAAAGGATCACCGGGGAGCTGTTTTTT
cdr3_aa: CASSINRERITGELFF
j_call: TRBJ2-2
d_call: NA
v_call: TRBV19
clone_size: NA

cdr3_nt: TGCAGTGCTAGCTTGGAGACCCAGTACTTC
cdr3_aa: CSASLETQYF
j_call: TRBJ2-5
d_call: NA
v_call: TRBV20-1
clone_size: NA

cdr3_nt: TGTGCCAGCAGTTACTCGACGACAGGGCTGAACACTGAAGCTTTCTTT
cdr3_aa: CASSYSTTGLNTEAFF
j_call: TRBJ1-1
d_call: TRBD1
v_call: TRBV6-5
clone_size: NA

cdr3_nt: TGTGCCAGCAGCTTGAGGGACAGGCCCAATCAGCCCCAGCATTTT
cdr3_aa: CASSLRDRPNQPQHF
j_call: TRBJ1-5
d_call: TRBD1
v_call: TRBV5-6
clone_size: NA

cdr3_nt: TGCGCCAGCAGCCAAGATCCAGGCAGCTACGAGCAGTACTTC
cdr3_aa: CASSQDPGSYEQYF
j_call: TRBJ2-7
d_call: NA
v_call: TRBV4-1
clone_size: NA

cdr3_nt: TGTGCCAGCAGCCAAGGTAGCCCTAGCAATCAGCCCCAGCATTTT
cdr3_aa: CASSQGSPSNQPQHF
j_call: TRBJ1-5
d_call: NA
v_call: TRBV3-1/TRBV3-2
clone_size: NA

cdr3_nt: TGTGCCAGCAGCTTAGCGCGAGGGTTCTCCTACGAGCAGTACTTC
cdr3_aa: CASSLARGFSYEQYF
j_call: TRBJ2-7
d_call: NA
v_call: TRBV7-9
clone_size: NA

cdr3_nt: TGTGCCAGCAGTCAATTCCGGGACGGCCCCCAGAATGGCTACACCTTC
cdr3_aa: CASSQFRDGPQNGYTF
j_call: TRBJ1-2
d_call: NA
v_call: TRBV3-1/TRBV3-2
clone_size: NA

cdr3_nt: TGTGCCACAGGGGATAGCAATCAGCCCCAGCATTTT
cdr3_aa: CATGDSNQPQHF
j_call: TRBJ1-5
d_call: NA
v_call: TRBV24-1
clone_size: NA

cdr3_nt: TGTGCCAGCAGCAGCCCCGGACAGGGTGGGGAGCAGTACTTC
cdr3_aa: CASSSPGQGGEQYF
j_call: TRBJ2-7
d_call: TRBD1
v_call: TRBV6-2/TRBV6-3
clone_size: NA

cdr3_nt: TGTGCCAGCAGTTACTCGAGTCCTGGCACTGAAGCTTTCTTT
cdr3_aa: CASSYSSPGTEAFF
j_call: TRBJ1-1
d_call: NA
v_call: TRBV6-5
clone_size: NA

cdr3_nt: TGTGCCAGCAGTTTAATCCGGAACACTGAAGCTTTCTTT
cdr3_aa: CASSLIRNTEAFF
j_call: TRBJ1-1
d_call: NA
v_call: TRBV28
clone_size: NA

cdr3_nt: TGTGCCAGCAGCTTAGATCCCTTGCATGAGCAGTTCTTC
cdr3_aa: CASSLDPLHEQFF
j_call: TRBJ2-1
d_call: NA
v_call: TRBV11-2
clone_size: NA

cdr3_nt: TGTGCCAGCATGACTAGCGGGGTCCCGTTCGAGCAGTACTTC
cdr3_aa: CASMTSGVPFEQYF
j_call: TRBJ2-7
d_call: TRBD2
v_call: TRBV27
clone_size: NA

cdr3_nt: TGTGCCGGAGAGAGGGGGCGAATGAACACTGAAGCTTTCTTT
cdr3_aa: CAGERGRMNTEAFF
j_call: TRBJ1-1
d_call: TRBD1
v_call: TRBV7-9
clone_size: NA

cdr3_nt: TGTGCCAGCAGTTACTCGGTTAGGGGCCGTTACGAGCAGTACTTC
cdr3_aa: CASSYSVRGRYEQYF
j_call: TRBJ2-7
d_call: NA
v_call: TRBV6-7
clone_size: NA

cdr3_nt: TGTGCCAGTAAATCGGTCGGCTCCTACGAGCAGTACTTC
cdr3_aa: CASKSVGSYEQYF
j_call: TRBJ2-7
d_call: NA
v_call: TRBV19
clone_size: NA

cdr3_nt: TGCGCCAGCAGCCAAGAGGGGACAGGGACATTCTACAACGAGCAGTACTTC
cdr3_aa: CASSQEGTGTFYNEQYF
j_call: TRBJ2-7
d_call: TRBD1
v_call: TRBV4-3
clone_size: NA

cdr3_nt: TGTGCCAGCAGCCAAGATGGTGGGTGGGATGAGCAGTTCTTC
cdr3_aa: CASSQDGGWDEQFF
j_call: TRBJ2-1
d_call: NA
v_call: TRBV4-2
clone_size: NA

cdr3_nt: TGTGCCAGCAGCTTACCGGGCAGGGGCCGATTTGGCGAGCAGTACTTC
cdr3_aa: CASSLPGRGRFGEQYF
j_call: TRBJ2-7
d_call: NA
v_call: TRBV7-9
clone_size: NA

cdr3_nt: TGCGCCAGCAGCATCACAACGAACACTGAAGCTTTCTTT
cdr3_aa: CASSITTNTEAFF
j_call: TRBJ1-1
d_call: NA
v_call: TRBV5-1
clone_size: NA

cdr3_nt: TGTGCCAGCAGTTTGGCGCAGGGGGCTGGGACCGGGGAGCTGTTTTTT
cdr3_aa: CASSLAQGAGTGELFF
j_call: TRBJ2-2
d_call: TRBD1
v_call: TRBV28
clone_size: once

cdr3_nt: TGTGCCAGCAGCTTAGGGGGAGCCCAAGAGACCCAGTACTTC
cdr3_aa: CASSLGGAQETQYF
j_call: TRBJ2-5
d_call: NA
v_call: TRBV7-2
clone_size: NA

cdr3_nt: TGTGCCAGCAGGGCGACAGGCTTGAGCTCTGGAAACACCATATATTTT
cdr3_aa: CASRATGLSSGNTIYF
j_call: TRBJ1-3
d_call: NA
v_call: TRBV27
clone_size: NA

cdr3_nt: TGTGCCAGCAGCAGGGACCCCCCTTACACTGAAGCTTTCTTT
cdr3_aa: CASSRDPPYTEAFF
j_call: TRBJ1-1
d_call: NA
v_call: TRBV6-5
clone_size: NA

cdr3_nt: TGTGCCAGCAGTTTATTTTCCAGTAATCAGCCCCAGCATTTT
cdr3_aa: CASSLFSSNQPQHF
j_call: TRBJ1-5
d_call: NA
v_call: TRBV27
clone_size: NA

cdr3_nt: TGTGCCAGCAGCTCGCCGGGGGGACAGGGGCCCCAGCCCCAGCATTTT
cdr3_aa: CASSSPGGQGPQPQHF
j_call: TRBJ1-5
d_call: TRBD1
v_call: TRBV7-7
clone_size: NA

cdr3_nt: TGTGCCAGCAGTTATCAGGGAGGAAACACCATATATTTT
cdr3_aa: CASSYQGGNTIYF
j_call: TRBJ1-3
d_call: NA
v_call: TRBV6-5
clone_size: NA

cdr3_nt: TGTGCCAGCAGCTTGAAGGGGTTGTTCAGCGGGGAGCTGTTTTTT
cdr3_aa: CASSLKGLFSGELFF
j_call: TRBJ2-2
d_call: NA
v_call: TRBV5-6
clone_size: NA

cdr3_nt: TGTGCCAGCTCACTTTTGGGGTTTACCTACAATGAGCAGTTCTTC
cdr3_aa: CASSLLGFTYNEQFF
j_call: TRBJ2-1
d_call: NA
v_call: TRBV19
clone_size: NA

cdr3_nt: TGTGCCAGCAGCATAGACAGGGCAGGGTATGGCTACACCTTC
cdr3_aa: CASSIDRAGYGYTF
j_call: TRBJ1-2
d_call: TRBD1
v_call: TRBV6-6
clone_size: NA

cdr3_nt: TGTGCCAGCAGCTTAGCGACCAGGAGCACAGATACGCAGTATTTT
cdr3_aa: CASSLATRSTDTQYF
j_call: TRBJ2-3
d_call: NA
v_call: TRBV7-9
clone_size: NA

cdr3_nt: TGTGCCAGCAGCCAGGAAACAGGGGACACTGAAGCTTTCTTT
cdr3_aa: CASSQETGDTEAFF
j_call: TRBJ1-1
d_call: TRBD1
v_call: TRBV14
clone_size: NA

cdr3_nt: TGTGCCAGCAGCCTCCGGGACAGGGGGACGGGTGGCTACACCTTC
cdr3_aa: CASSLRDRGTGGYTF
j_call: TRBJ1-2
d_call: TRBD1
v_call: TRBV6-6
clone_size: NA